These 8 T cell receptor beta chains were all obtained from the same sample, sequenced in a study of blood T cell repertoires in COVID-19. Using immunoSEQ multiplex PCR, the repertoire was profiled, and TCRdb retains in-frame clones only, with some absent. The data hold about 170,000 clones, with 85% to 95% observed a single time. The sequencing sample was made of peripheral blood. The origin of the receptors is a man aged 50 or older with acute or convalescent COVID-19.

CDR3 in DNA: TGTGCCAGCAGCCCGAGGCCCGGGGGGTCCCTGTACTCTGGAAACACCATATATTTT. This encodes CASSPRPGGSLYSGNTIYF. This chain uses TRBV9 with TRBJ1-3, with D possibly matching TRBD1 (5 bases). The germline V gene has CDR1 SGDLS and CDR2 YYNGEE. Trimming cost V 4 bases and J 0 bases, with 23 bases left between them. CDR3 length: 19 residues.

The chain links TRBV28 to TRBJ2-3; 9 bases are shared with TRBD2. Losses at the gene ends were 7 bases for V and 0 bases for J; bases not matched to a gene: 5. This CDR3 region has 15 residues. Germline lookup yields CDR1 MDHEN and CDR2 SYDVKM. Here the CDR3 reads CASTTSGQSTDTQYF. CDR3 nucleotide sequence: TGTGCCAGCACGACTAGCGGCCAAAGCACAGATACGCAGTATTTT. Combining the CDR3 with reference TRBV28 and TRBJ2-3 gives the whole variable domain DVKVTQSSRYLVKRTGEKVFLECVQDMDHENMFWYRQDPGLGLRLIYFSYDVKMKEKGDIPEGYSVSREKKERFSLILESASTNQTSMYLCASTTSGQSTDTQYFGPGTRLTVL.

The count of this clone is one. A read error may produce the germline difference seen at one junction end. The DNA for the CDR3 is TGTGCCAGCAGCCAAACCGGGACAGTCAACTTC. Its translation is CASSQTGTVNF. The chain couples TRBV14 to TRBJ1-2; 7 bases align to TRBD1. The CDR3 sequence is 11 residues long. Germline assignment: CDR1 SGHDN and CDR2 FVKESK.

V usage is TRBV18 and J usage is TRBJ2-1; 9 bases agree with TRBD1. After removal of 5 bases from V and 4 bases from J, the junction contained 6 bases not matched to a gene. CDR1 is KGHSH and CDR2 is LQKENI in the germline V gene. The CDR3 extends over 15 amino acids. In DNA form, the CDR3 reads TGTGCCAGCTCAAGTCCGGGACAGGGTTACAATGAGCAGTTCTTC. This sequence encodes CASSSPGQGYNEQFF.

The chain employs TRBV27 and TRBJ1-5, with D perhaps TRBD1 (5 bases). V was clipped by 5 bases and J by 5 bases, with 22 bases between them. This CDR3 has 17 amino acids. Germline CDR1 and CDR2: MNHEY and SMNVEV (reference sequence). The CDR3 protein is CASSPGPGITIDQPQHF. CDR3 DNA sequence: TGTGCCAGCAGTCCCGGGCCAGGGATTACTATCGATCAGCCCCAGCATTTT.

The CDR3 loop is CAISETGTGGNYGYTF. The CDR3 DNA reads as TGTGCCATCAGTGAGACAGGGACAGGGGGAAACTATGGCTACACCTTC. The rearrangement links TRBV10-3 to TRBJ1-2; 11 nucleotides agree with TRBD1. The J segment lost 2 bases and the V segment lost 2 bases, leaving 4 bases of the junction unmatched. The CDR3 sequence is 16 residues long. The germline gives CDR1 ENHRY, CDR2 SYGVKD.

In this sample, this clone turned up once. The J gene is TRBJ2-1, the V gene TRBV3-1 (or the pseudogene TRBV3-2), with 7 positions matching TRBD2. The germline CDR1 and CDR2 sequences are LGHDT and YNNKEL (reference sequence). The CDR3 runs 13 residues. J lost 14 bases, V lost 1 base, and 8 bases had no gene match. DNA of the CDR3: TGTGCCAGCAGCCAAGCTACCGGGACTATAGAGTTCTTC. It yields the protein CASSQATGTIEFF.

V is TRBV6-5 and J is TRBJ1-6; weak D call: TRBD1 (6 bases). The V gene lost 7 bases and the J gene lost 7 bases, with 11 bases spanning the gap. The CDR3 covers 13 residues. Germline V lookup: CDR1 MNHEY, CDR2 SVGAGI. CDR3 in amino acids: CASKDRQNSPLHF. For the CDR3, the DNA is TGTGCCAGCAAGGACAGACAGAATTCACCCCTCCACTTT.